This T cell receptor beta chain was identified in a study of cytomegalovirus exposure and HLA in healthy donors. Germline CDR1 reads SQVTM; CDR2 reads ANQGSEA. The CDR3 has 15 amino acids. The V gene end was trimmed by 6 bases and the J gene end by 2 bases; junction bases not matched to a gene: 11. In regard to this clone: Its matching antigen is unknown.

Primers included in the PCR were 60 Vbeta and 13 Jbeta primers. Original handling: In a later analysis, approximately 80 million unique TCR beta chains included roughly 11 million shared by two or more donors. The table came from immunoSEQ multiplex PCR; TCRdb's copy has only in-frame clones and leaves some out. V, J and clone size reflect that table, while D and trimming were determined from the DNA. The table lists around 100,000 clones, roughly three quarters of them singletons. The study, taken as a whole, reports: It was reportedly the case that the classifier diagnosed cytomegalovirus status with high specificity and sensitivity. Later, an analysis found that common viral pathogens appeared to be linked with several of the most significant clusters. Trimming of TCR beta V- and J-genes showed a link, identified in a later analysis, to a missense DCLRE1C variant.

Sequencing was done on a sample of PBMCs. This TCR came from a male donor in good health and CMV-seropositive. V gene TRBV29-1 combines with J gene TRBJ2-3; 7 nucleotides line up with TRBD1. CDR3 sequence reads: CSVPRSGQYTDTQYF. The CDR3 DNA is TGCAGCGTACCACGGTCGGGACAGTACACAGATACGCAGTATTTT.